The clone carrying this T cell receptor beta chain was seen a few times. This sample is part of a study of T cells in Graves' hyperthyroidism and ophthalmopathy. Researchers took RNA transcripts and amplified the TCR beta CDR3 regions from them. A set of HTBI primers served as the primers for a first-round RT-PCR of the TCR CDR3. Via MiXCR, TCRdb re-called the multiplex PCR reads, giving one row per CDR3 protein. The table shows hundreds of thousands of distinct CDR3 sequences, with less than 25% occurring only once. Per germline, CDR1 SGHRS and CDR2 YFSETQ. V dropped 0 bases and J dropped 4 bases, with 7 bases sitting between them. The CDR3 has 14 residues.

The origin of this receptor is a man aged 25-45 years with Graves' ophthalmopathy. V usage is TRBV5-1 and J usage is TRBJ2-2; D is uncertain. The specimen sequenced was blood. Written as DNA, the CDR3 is TGCGCCAGCAGCTTGGACAGCTTCACCGGGGAGCTGTTTTTT. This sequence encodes CASSLDSFTGELFF.